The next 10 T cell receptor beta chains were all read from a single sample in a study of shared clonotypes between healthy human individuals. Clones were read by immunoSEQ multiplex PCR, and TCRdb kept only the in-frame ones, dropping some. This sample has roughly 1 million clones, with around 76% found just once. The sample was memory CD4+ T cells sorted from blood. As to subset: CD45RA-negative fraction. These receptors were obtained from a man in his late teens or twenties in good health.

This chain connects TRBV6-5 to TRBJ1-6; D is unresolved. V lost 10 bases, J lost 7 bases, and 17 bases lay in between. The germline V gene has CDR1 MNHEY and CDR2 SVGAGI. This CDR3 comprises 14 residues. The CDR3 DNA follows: TGTGCCACCAGAATGGGCAGGTCAAATTCACCCCTCCACTTT. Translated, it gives CATRMGRSNSPLHF.

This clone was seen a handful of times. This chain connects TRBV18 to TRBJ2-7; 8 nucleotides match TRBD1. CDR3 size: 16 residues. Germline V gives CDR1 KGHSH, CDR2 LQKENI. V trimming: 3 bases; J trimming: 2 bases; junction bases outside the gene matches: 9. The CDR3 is CASSPGPGQAAYEQYF. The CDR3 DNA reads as TGTGCCAGCTCACCCGGACCGGGACAGGCGGCCTACGAGCAGTACTTC.

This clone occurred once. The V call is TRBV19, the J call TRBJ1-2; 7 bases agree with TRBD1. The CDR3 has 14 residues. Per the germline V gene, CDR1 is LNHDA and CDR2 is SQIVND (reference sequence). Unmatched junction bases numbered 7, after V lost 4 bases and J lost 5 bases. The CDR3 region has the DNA TGTGCCAGTAGTACAACAGGGGCGCCGTATGGCTACACCTTC. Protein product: CASSTTGAPYGYTF.

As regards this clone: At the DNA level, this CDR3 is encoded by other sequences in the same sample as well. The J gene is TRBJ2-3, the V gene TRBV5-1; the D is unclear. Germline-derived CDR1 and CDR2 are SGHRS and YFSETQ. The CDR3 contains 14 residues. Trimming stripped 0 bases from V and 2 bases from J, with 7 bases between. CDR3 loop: CASSLVPDTDTQYF. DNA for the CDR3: TGCGCCAGCAGCTTGGTACCGGACACAGATACGCAGTATTTT.

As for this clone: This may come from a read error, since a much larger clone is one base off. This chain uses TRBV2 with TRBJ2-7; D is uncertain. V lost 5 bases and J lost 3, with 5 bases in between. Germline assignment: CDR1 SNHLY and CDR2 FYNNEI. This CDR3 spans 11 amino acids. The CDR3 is CASSQLYEQYF. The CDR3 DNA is TGTGCCAGCAGTCAACTCTACGAGCAGTACTTC.

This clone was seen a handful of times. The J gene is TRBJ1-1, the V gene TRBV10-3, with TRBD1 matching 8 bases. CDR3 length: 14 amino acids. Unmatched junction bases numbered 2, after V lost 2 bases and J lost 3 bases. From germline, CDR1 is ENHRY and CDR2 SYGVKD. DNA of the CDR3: TGTGCCATCAGTGAGGCAGGGGGCTACACTGAAGCTTTCTTT. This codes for CAISEAGGYTEAFF.

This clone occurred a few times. The CDR3 coding sequence is TGTGCCAGCAGTGAAACATCTAATGAAAAACTGTTTTTT. Translated: CASSETSNEKLFF. The gene calls are TRBV6-1 and TRBJ1-4; unclear D gene. CDR1 is MNHNS, CDR2 SASEGT, per germline. Trimming removed 2 bases from V and 3 bases from J, with 4 bases in between. The CDR3 spans 13 residues.

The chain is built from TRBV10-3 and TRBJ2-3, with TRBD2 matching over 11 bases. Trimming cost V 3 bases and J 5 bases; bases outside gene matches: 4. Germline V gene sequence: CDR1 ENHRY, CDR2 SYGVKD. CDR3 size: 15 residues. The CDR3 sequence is CAISEGLAGGDTQYF. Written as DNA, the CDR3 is TGTGCCATCAGTGAAGGCCTAGCGGGGGGAGATACGCAGTATTTT.

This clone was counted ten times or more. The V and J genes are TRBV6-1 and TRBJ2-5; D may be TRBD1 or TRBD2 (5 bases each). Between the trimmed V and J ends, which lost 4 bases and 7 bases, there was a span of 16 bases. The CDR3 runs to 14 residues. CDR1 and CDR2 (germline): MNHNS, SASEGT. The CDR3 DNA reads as TGTGCCAGCAGTGCGGGGACCCAAGGTCGGACCCAGTACTTC. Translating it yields CASSAGTQGRTQYF.

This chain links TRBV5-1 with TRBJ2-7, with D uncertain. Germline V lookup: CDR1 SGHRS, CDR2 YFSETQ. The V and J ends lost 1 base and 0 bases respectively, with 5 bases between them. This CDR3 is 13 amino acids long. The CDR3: CASSLKISYEQYF. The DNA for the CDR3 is TGCGCCAGCAGCTTGAAGATCTCCTACGAGCAGTACTTC.